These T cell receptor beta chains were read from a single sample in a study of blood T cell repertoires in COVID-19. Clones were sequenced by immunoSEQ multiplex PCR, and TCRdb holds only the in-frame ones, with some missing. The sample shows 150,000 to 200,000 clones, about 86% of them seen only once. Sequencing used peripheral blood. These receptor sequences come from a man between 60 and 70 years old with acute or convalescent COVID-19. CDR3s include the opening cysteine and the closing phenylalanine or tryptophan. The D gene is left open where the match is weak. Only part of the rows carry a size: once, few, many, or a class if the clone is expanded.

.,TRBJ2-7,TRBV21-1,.,TGTGCCAGCAGCAAAGAATCAGAAGTCTACGAGCAGTACTTC,CASSKESEVYEQYF
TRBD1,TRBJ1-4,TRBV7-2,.,TGTGCCAGCAGCCGCAGGGGGTATAATGAAAAACTGTTTTTT,CASSRRGYNEKLFF
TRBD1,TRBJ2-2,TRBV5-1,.,TGCGCCAGCTTCGGACAGGGGGCGAGCGGGGAGCTGTTTTTT,CASFGQGASGELFF
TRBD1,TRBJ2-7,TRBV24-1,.,TGTGCCACCAGTGAGGCAGGGGGCTACGAGCAGTACTTC,CATSEAGGYEQYF
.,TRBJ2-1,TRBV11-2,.,TGTGCCAGCAGCTTAGCGGTTGTGGTATCCTACAATGAGCAGTTCTTC,CASSLAVVVSYNEQFF
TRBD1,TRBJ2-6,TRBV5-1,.,TGCGCCAGCAGCTCCAGGGGGCCCGGGGCCAACGTCCTGACTTTC,CASSSRGPGANVLTF
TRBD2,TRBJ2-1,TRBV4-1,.,TGCGCCAGCAGCTTTAGCGGGAGGGGGGCATACAATGAGCAGTTCTTC,CASSFSGRGAYNEQFF
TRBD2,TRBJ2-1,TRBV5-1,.,TGCGCCAGCAGCCTAAAACCGGGACTAGCGGGAGACCATGAGCAGTTCTTC,CASSLKPGLAGDHEQFF
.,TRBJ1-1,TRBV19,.,TGTGCCAGTAGAGTAGACACTGAAGCTTTCTTT,CASRVDTEAFF
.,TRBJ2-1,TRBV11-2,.,TGTGCCAGCAGCTTCGATAGGAAGGCTGTGAGCGATGAGCAGTTCTTC,CASSFDRKAVSDEQFF
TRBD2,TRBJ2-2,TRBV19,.,TGTGCCAGTAGGGGGGGTAGCGGGAGATGGACCGGGGAGCTGTTTTTT,CASRGGSGRWTGELFF
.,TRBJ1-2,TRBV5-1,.,TGCGCCAGCAGCCGGGACATAGAAATTGGCTACACCTTC,CASSRDIEIGYTF
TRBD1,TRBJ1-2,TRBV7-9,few,TGTGCCAGCAGAACTACAGGGGGTACTTACAACTATGGCTACACCTTC,CASRTTGGTYNYGYTF
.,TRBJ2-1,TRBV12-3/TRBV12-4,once,TGTGCCAGCAGTCCGGGAAACAATGAGCAGTTCTTC,CASSPGNNEQFF
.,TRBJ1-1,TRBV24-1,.,TGTGCCACCAGTGATCCGAACGGTGAAGCTTTCTTT,CATSDPNGEAFF
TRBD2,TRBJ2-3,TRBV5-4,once,TGTGCCAGCAGCTCACTAGCGGGAGATACGCAGTATTTT,CASSSLAGDTQYF
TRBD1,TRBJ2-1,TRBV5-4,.,TGTGCCAGCAGCCCCGAATTAGGGACAGGGTACAATGAGCAGTTCTTC,CASSPELGTGYNEQFF
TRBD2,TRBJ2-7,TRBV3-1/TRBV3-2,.,TGTGCCAGCAGCCTCCTGGGTGGGAGGGAGGCCTGGGAGCAGTACTTC,CASSLLGGREAWEQYF
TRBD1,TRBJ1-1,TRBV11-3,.,TGTGCCAGCAGCTTTTCCCGGGACAGTGAAGCTTTCTTT,CASSFSRDSEAFF
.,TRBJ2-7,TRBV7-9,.,TGTGCCAGCAGCCGGTCTCCCTACGAGCAGTACTTC,CASSRSPYEQYF
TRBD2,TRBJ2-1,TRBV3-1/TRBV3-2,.,TGTGCCAGCAGCCAAGGAACTAGCGGGAGGTCGGAAGAGCAGTTCTTC,CASSQGTSGRSEEQFF
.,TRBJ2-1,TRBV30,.,TGTGCCTGGAGCCGGACTGGGTCTGAGCAGTTCTTC,CAWSRTGSEQFF
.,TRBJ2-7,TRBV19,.,TGTGCCAGTAGTATATTACCGAGCTCCTACGAGCAGTACTTC,CASSILPSSYEQYF
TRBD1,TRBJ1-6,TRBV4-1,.,TGCGCCAGCAGCCCGGGACAGTATAATTCACCCCTCCACTTT,CASSPGQYNSPLHF
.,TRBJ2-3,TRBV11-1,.,TGTGCCAGCAGCTTAAGCCCAGGTCCAGATACGCAGTATTTT,CASSLSPGPDTQYF
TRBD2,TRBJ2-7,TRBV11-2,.,TGTGCCAGCAGCCGACTAGCGGGTACCTCCTACGAGCAGTACTTC,CASSRLAGTSYEQYF
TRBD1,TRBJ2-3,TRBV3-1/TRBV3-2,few,TGTGCCAGCAGCCGGCAGGGGGCCTCTAGCACAGATACGCAGTATTTT,CASSRQGASSTDTQYF
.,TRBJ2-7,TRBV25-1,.,TGTGCCAGCAGTTGGGGGACACCGGAGCAGTACTTC,CASSWGTPEQYF